This T cell receptor beta chain comes out of a study of Tregs in tolerant kidney transplant recipients (dated by TCRdb to between 2018 and 2021). In the study overall: Related donors were used in the transplants with nonmyeloablative bone marrow transplantation, and mixed chimerism was transient in the human trials. The study used TCRbeta sequencing to identify donor-specific regulatory T cells before combined kidney and bone marrow transplantation, then tracked those cells after transplant.

Genomic DNA was extracted from sorted cells with the QIAGEN DNeasy Blood and Tissue Kit for TCRbeta CDR3 sequencing. High-throughput TCRbeta CDR3 sequencing was carried out commercially through immunoSEQ, with PCR amplification with bias correction and internal controls included. In the authors' own workflow: Unique productive TCRbeta sequences were defined by CDR3 nucleotide sequence where primers matched, and otherwise by CDR3 amino acid sequence together with Vbeta and Jbeta genes. Sorting error was corrected by removing sequences shared between sorted populations at a frequency ratio of 2:1 or less, and the remaining shared sequences were assigned to the higher population. A sequence was defined as donor-reactive if the sequence was expanded at least 5-fold in CFSE-low cells compared with unstimulated cells and had a frequency of at least 0.01% in CFSE-low cells. Jensen-Shannon divergence, calculated on the top 100 TCRbeta sequences ranked by frequency, was used to quantify repertoire divergence. For any sample with multiple sequencing runs, sorting error was corrected in each run separately before the runs were pooled. The immuneACCESS repertoire file appears here via TCRdb, limited to in-frame rearrangements. These files lack a portion of the clones; in checked studies, under half of the deficit traces to unresolved V genes, and the cause of the others is not known. D and trimming come from the DNA, and the V and J calls and clone size come from that table. The table for this sample lists some 70,000 clones; roughly 90% of them were counted only once. The top ten hold roughly 9.7% of the sample.

The investigation overall reported the following: The most biologically relevant and donor-specific TCRbeta repertoire appeared to be identified by expanding Tregs with activated donor B cells. For some patients, the PCR primers changed as time went on, which meant samples from those patients could not be compared with one another at the nucleotide level. The study was limited by small patient numbers, and the findings need validation in larger populations and under other immunosuppression protocols. Biological reproducibility was not directly assessed, although technical replication error appeared to be minimal. In tolerant patients, the expansion of donor-specific Tregs was greater than global Treg expansion, suggesting that the expansion was antigen-driven rather than nonspecific.

In light of the paper, this sample's time point label describes: blood sample drawn before combined kidney and bone marrow transplant. Thawed PBMCs were FACS-sorted into unstimulated Tregs (CD4+CD25+CD127-), CD4+ non-Tregs (CD4+CD25-), CD4 cells and CD8 cells. A few combined kidney and bone marrow transplant recipients from the ITN036ST trial were included as patients, and samples were available only from these trial subjects. Healthy control blood was separated into PBMCs by Ficoll density gradient and cryopreserved, and patient PBMCs were collected both before and after transplant. The CDR3, cysteine through phenylalanine, is 19 amino acids long. Only the CDR3 DNA stays, 57 bases, in frame from base 1. The germline V and J ends show losses of 3 bases and 0 bases respectively, and no gene match explains 9 bases of the junction. The CDR1 and CDR2 encoded by the germline V gene (reference sequence) are MNHEY and SMNVEV.

In regard to this clone: The antigen this receptor binds is unknown. No qualities accompany the bases; no much larger clone lies one base away.

This chain joins TRBV27 to TRBJ1-5; 12 bases in the middle match TRBD1. The receptor comes from a human donor who received a combined kidney and bone marrow transplant. Sequences were derived from CD8+ T cells from blood, sampled before the transplant. CDR3 region: CASSFPKGQGAYSNQPQHF. The nucleotides are TGTGCCAGCAGTTTTCCTAAGGGACAGGGGGCTTATAGCAATCAGCCCCAGCATTTT.